Listed here are 17 T cell receptor beta chains from one sample, sequenced in a study of cytomegalovirus exposure and HLA in healthy donors. PCR used 60 Vbeta primers and 13 Jbeta primers. TCRdb keeps only in-frame clones here, not all; method: immunoSEQ multiplex PCR. The table records 250,000 to 350,000 clones, roughly 80% of them present only once. The sequencing sample was made of PBMCs. The receptors derive from a girl aged 2 to 9 in good health and CMV-seronegative.

The chain carries TRBV5-1 and TRBJ1-5, with a possible D match to TRBD1 (6 bases). V was trimmed by 3 bases and J by 8 bases, leaving 15 bases between them. The CDR3 totals 14 residues. Per germline, CDR1 SGHRS and CDR2 YFSETQ. The chain's CDR3 is CASSSDRPGEPQHF. CDR3 nucleotides: TGCGCCAGCAGCTCAGACAGGCCAGGGGAGCCCCAGCATTTT.

This clone is a singleton in its sample. CDR3 DNA: TGCGCCAGCAGCCAAGATCCCCCCCCGGTCCATGAGCAGTTCTTC. It codes for CASSQDPPPVHEQFF. The V call is TRBV4-1, the J call TRBJ2-1; D uncertain. V was trimmed by 0 bases and J by 8 bases, leaving 14 bases between them. This CDR3 has 15 amino acids. Germline CDR1 is MGHRA and CDR2 is YSYEKL.

The gene calls are TRBV10-3 and TRBJ2-7, with D perhaps matching TRBD1 (5 bases). Germline V lookup: CDR1 ENHRY, CDR2 SYGVKD. The CDR3 covers 13 residues. Between the trimmed V and J ends, which lost 11 bases and 2 bases, there was a span of 16 bases. CDR3 residues: CAHSRQGPYEQYF. DNA for the CDR3: TGTGCCCATAGTCGGCAGGGCCCCTACGAGCAGTACTTC.

The CDR3 protein is CASSQLQDTEAFF. In nucleotides, the CDR3 is TGTGCCAGCAGCCAATTACAAGACACTGAAGCTTTCTTT. The V and J genes are TRBV7-2 and TRBJ1-1, with D unclear. The CDR3 extends over 13 amino acids. Germline loops: CDR1 SGHTA, CDR2 FQGNSA. V lost 5 bases and J 3 bases, leaving 10 bases between the germline ends.

The V and J genes are TRBV2 and TRBJ2-7; the D is unclear. CDR3 size: 11 residues. The germline V gene encodes CDR1 SNHLY and CDR2 FYNNEI. Trimming shortened V by 7 bases and J by 6 bases, and 10 bases separated the two germline ends. The CDR3, as DNA: TGTGCCAGCACCCGAGAAGTCGAGCAGTACTTC. Its protein product is CASTREVEQYF.

The chain has TRBV29-1 and TRBJ1-2, with 7 bases identical to TRBD1. CDR1 is SQVTM and CDR2 is ANQGSEA in the germline V gene. V was clipped by 4 bases and J by 5 bases; unmatched bases: 7. The CDR3 is 13 amino acids. CDR3: CSVVETGLYGYTF. The CDR3 DNA follows: TGCAGCGTTGTAGAGACAGGGCTTTATGGCTACACCTTC.

CDR3 bases: TGTGCCAGCAGCTTGGCAGTAGCGGCTAGCACAGATACGCAGTATTTT. This codes for CASSLAVAASTDTQYF. This sequence joins TRBV5-4 and TRBJ2-3; D is perhaps TRBD2 (6 bases). V gave up 0 bases and J gave up 0 bases, with 11 bases separating them. Per the germline V gene, CDR1 is SGHNT and CDR2 is YYREEE (reference sequence). The CDR3 runs to 16 residues.

The rearrangement joins TRBV27 to TRBJ2-7, with 10 bases identical to TRBD2. The junction had 6 bases not matched to a gene; V was cut back by 6 bases and J by 1 base. The CDR3 runs to 15 residues. Germline values: CDR1 MNHEY, CDR2 SMNVEV (reference sequence). The CDR3 DNA sequence: TGTGCCAGCAGGTCTACTAGCGGGGAGTCCTACGAGCAGTACTTC. Its translation: CASRSTSGESYEQYF.

The V and J genes are TRBV10-3 and TRBJ2-7, with a tentative D call TRBD2 (6 bases). Trimming removed 0 bases from V and 6 bases from J, with 21 bases in between. The CDR3 length is 17 residues. Germline V gene data show CDR1 as ENHRY and CDR2 as SYGVKD. CDR3 sequence: CAISESPAPVPSVEQYF. CDR3 nucleotides: TGTGCCATCAGTGAGTCCCCGGCCCCCGTACCTAGCGTCGAGCAGTACTTC.

This chain's CDR3 is CASSPGQGLTDTQYF. The CDR3 nucleotides are TGTGCCAGCAGCCCGGGACAGGGGTTAACAGATACGCAGTATTTT. The chain recombines TRBV7-3 with TRBJ2-3; TRBD1 matches 10 bases. The junction had 5 bases not matched to a gene; V was cut back by 5 bases and J by 3 bases. Germline CDR1 and CDR2: SGHTA and FQGTGA. The CDR3 consists of 15 residues.

This sequence joins TRBV30 and TRBJ1-5; D is perhaps TRBD1 (6 bases). Trimming took 3 bases from V and 3 from J, leaving 15 bases between them. CDR1 and CDR2 from the germline V gene are GTSNPN and SVGIG (reference sequence). The CDR3 consists of 15 residues. CDR3 in amino acids: CAWRAQGQPNQPQHF. The CDR3, as DNA: TGTGCCTGGAGGGCTCAAGGACAGCCCAATCAGCCCCAGCATTTT.

This clone was picked up a small number of times. The rearrangement links TRBV5-6 to TRBJ2-1; D is unresolved. Trimming removed 2 bases at V and 4 bases at J, with 10 bases between. CDR3 size: 14 residues. Per germline, CDR1 SGHDT and CDR2 YYEEEE. The CDR3 protein is CASSFGQLYNEQFF. CDR3 DNA sequence: TGTGCCAGCAGCTTTGGGCAGCTTTACAATGAGCAGTTCTTC.

To note about this clone: One end of the junction does not line up with germline, which may come from a read error. Distinct nucleotide sequences in the sample also encode this CDR3. The chain joins TRBV5-4 to TRBJ2-2; no reliable D call. Germline-derived CDR1 and CDR2 are SGHNT and YYREEE (reference sequence). This CDR3 spans 15 amino acids. CDR3 sequence (DNA): TGTGCCAGCAGCTTGGGAACGCGGTCCACCGGAGAGCTGTTTTTT. Protein product: CASSLGTRSTGELFF.

V and J are TRBV28 and TRBJ1-2; D possibly corresponds to TRBD1 (6 bases). V was pared by 6 bases and J by 5 bases, with 16 bases between. The CDR3 spans 14 residues. Germline V gene lookup returns CDR1 MDHEN and CDR2 SYDVKM. The CDR3, as DNA: TGTGCCAGCAGCCGTGGACAGTCTCTTTATGGCTACACCTTC. This encodes CASSRGQSLYGYTF.

The V gene is TRBV29-1, the J gene TRBJ2-5; 10 bases line up with TRBD1. Germline V gene sequence: CDR1 SQVTM, CDR2 ANQGSEA. The CDR3 loop spans 13 amino acids. The trim removed 7 bases at V and 4 bases at J, leaving 6 bases unmatched. Here the CDR3 reads CSDGDRGGETQYF. DNA for the CDR3: TGCAGCGACGGGGACAGGGGCGGAGAGACCCAGTACTTC.

This chain joins TRBV6-6 and TRBJ2-2, with no clear D. This CDR3 is built from 14 residues. The germline CDR1 and CDR2 sequences are MNHNY and SVGAGI (reference sequence). Trimming took off 7 bases at V and 1 base at J, with 10 bases between the two ends. This CDR3 is CASTSAMNTGELFF. In DNA, the CDR3 is TGTGCCAGCACTAGTGCAATGAACACCGGGGAGCTGTTTTTT.

This chain links TRBV4-2 with TRBJ2-1; perhaps TRBD1 as D (6 bases). Germline V lookup: CDR1 LGHNA, CDR2 YNFKEQ. The CDR3 runs 21 residues. The ends were cut back, 4 bases at V and 0 bases at J, with 28 bases in the middle. The chain's CDR3 is CASSPMSVRMRGSPSYNEQFF. For the CDR3, the DNA is TGTGCCAGCAGCCCCATGAGTGTTCGCATGAGGGGGAGCCCCTCCTACAATGAGCAGTTCTTC.